The T cell receptor (beta chain) described here comes from a study of regulatory T cells in long-lasting Graves disease. Germline assignment: CDR1 MNHNS and CDR2 SASEGT. CDR3 size: 14 residues. Deletions cut 6 bases from V and 2 bases from J, with 11 bases between. The time point is: newly diagnosed GD, antithyroid drugs for less than 3 months. TCR sequences were obtained from RNA taken from PBMCs. This clonotype has ten or more counts. Its antigen remains unidentified. CDR3-region Arm-PCR and iRepertoire HTBI primers produced the TCR beta libraries. TCRdb ran MiXCR on the multiplex PCR reads and lists one entry per CDR3 protein. This repertoire shows approximately 540,000 distinct CDR3 sequences, approximately 12% found once; its top ten account for approximately 9.6%. Study results and limitations: Persistent Graves' patients showed a TCR diversity that was lower than that of newly diagnosed ones.

These data were also filed under a second study, of T cells in Graves' hyperthyroidism and ophthalmopathy. From that paper: The definition of stable Graves' hyperthyroidism was no ophthalmopathy progression within 18 months.

The source is a woman aged 30 to 39 with Graves disease. Here the sequenced sample was peripheral blood mononuclear cells (PBMCs), taken at new diagnosis, from a patient treated with antithyroid drugs. This chain connects TRBV6-1 to TRBJ1-3; weak D call: TRBD1 (6 bases). Here the CDR3 reads CASRKQGTGNTIYF. The CDR3, as DNA: TGTGCCAGCAGGAAACAGGGAACTGGAAACACCATATATTTT.